This T cell receptor beta chain is from a study of blood T cell repertoires in COVID-19. Background on the study: Samples representing acute and convalescent COVID-19 were sourced from the United States, Italy and Spain. Sample material is recorded as cDNA or gDNA derived from T cells, B-cell-depleted T cells, or PBMCs.

The V gene's germline CDR1 is GTSNPN and CDR2 SVGIG (reference sequence). CDR3 length equals 12 residues. Trimming took 0 bases from V and 2 from J, leaving 5 bases between them. As handled by the study authors: Using reference gene primer amplification, nucleated cell counts were estimated. Using immunoSEQ multiplex PCR, the repertoire was profiled, and TCRdb retains in-frame clones only, with some absent. The DNA was the basis for D and trimming; V, J and clone size are from that table. Of 250,000 to 350,000 clones in the sample, approximately 83% are singletons; the top ten hold less than 2.5%. The source is a woman aged 30 to 39 who had recovered from COVID-19. J is TRBJ2-7 and V is TRBV30, with D maybe TRBD1 (5 bases). The specimen sequenced was peripheral blood. The CDR3: CAWSVGAYEQYF. CDR3 nucleotides: TGTGCCTGGAGTGTAGGGGCCTACGAGCAGTACTTC.